This T cell receptor (beta chain) was observed in a study of T-cell reconstitution after alpha-beta-depleted transplantation in children. TCRbeta library construction was performed incorporating unique molecular identifiers. TCRdb redid the calling of the PCR reads with MiXCR, one entry per CDR3 protein. The sample lists around 87,000 distinct CDR3 sequences; 7% to 9% were seen once. The sample holds many counts of this clonotype. From germline, CDR1 is SEHNR and CDR2 FQNEAQ (reference sequence). The ends lost 1 base at V and 5 bases at J; junction bases unmatched: 6. The CDR3 runs to 15 residues. The TCR sequence derives from a human donor who donated a stem cell graft to a child with congenital amegakaryocytic thrombocytopenia. J is TRBJ2-5 and V is TRBV7-9, with 8 bases that match TRBD1. The source material was PBMCs from the stem cell graft donor, sampled from the stem cell graft. CDR3 loop: CASSLGGQGLETQYF. In DNA, the CDR3 is TGTGCCAGCAGCTTAGGAGGACAGGGTTTGGAGACCCAGTACTTC.